This T cell receptor (beta chain) was documented in a study of T cell responses to AZD1222 COVID-19 vaccine. Study-wide points: Repertoires were obtained solely post-peak T cell response.

The assay was immunoSEQ multiplex PCR, and TCRdb's table has in-frame clones only and misses some. Seen here are around 140,000 clones, more than 90% observed once, and the top ten hold 1.5% to 2%. A word on this clone: Antigen unknown.

The sequence was obtained from an adult who received the AZD1222 COVID-19 vaccine. This material consisted of peripheral blood, taken 28 days after the second AZD1222 dose.

The CDR3 loop is CATSDRDREDTQYF. CDR3 bases: TGTGCCACCAGTGATCGAGACAGGGAAGATACGCAGTATTTT. The chain combines TRBV24-1 with TRBJ2-3, with 7 nucleotides matching TRBD1. Trimming at V came to 3 bases and at J to 5 bases, leaving 4 bases not matched to a gene. Germline values: CDR1 KGHDR, CDR2 SFDVKD. The CDR3 is made up of 14 amino acids.